These 19 T cell receptor beta chains were all obtained from the same sample, sequenced in a study of control samples from healthy donors and cancer patients. The table came from immunoSEQ multiplex PCR; TCRdb's copy has only in-frame clones and leaves some out. The table records roughly 370,000 clones, 75% to 95% of them present only once. The sequencing sample was made of PBMCs. These receptors came from a man aged 40-49 years with head and neck cancer.

The V call is TRBV27, the J call TRBJ2-4, with no clear D. Germline V gene lookup returns CDR1 MNHEY and CDR2 SMNVEV (reference sequence). This CDR3 has 16 residues. Trimming stripped 5 bases from V and 3 bases from J, with 17 bases between. The CDR3 bases are TGTGCCAGCAGTGACTCCCCGGGTCTGGGCAAAAACATTCAGTACTTC. Translating gives CASSDSPGLGKNIQYF.

The rearrangement joins TRBV5-1 to TRBJ1-4; maybe TRBD1 (6 bases). The CDR3 is made up of 15 amino acids. In germline, CDR1 is SGHRS, CDR2 YFSETQ. Trimming removed 0 bases from V and 3 bases from J, with 9 bases in between. The CDR3 loop reads CASSLGRGANEKLFF. In nucleotides, the CDR3 is TGCGCCAGCAGCTTGGGAAGGGGGGCTAATGAAAAACTGTTTTTT.

This clone was detected only once. The CDR3 DNA reads TGTGCCAGCCACAACCAACCACCGATGAACACTGAAGCTTTCTTT. Translating it yields CASHNQPPMNTEAFF. V usage is TRBV19 and J usage is TRBJ1-1; no clear D. CDR3 size: 15 residues. Germline V gene data show CDR1 as LNHDA and CDR2 as SQIVND (reference sequence). V shed 9 bases and J shed 0 bases, with 17 bases lying between them.

V gene TRBV7-6 combines with J gene TRBJ2-2; TRBD2 is a possible D gene (5 bases). The CDR3 sequence is 14 residues long. Trimming took 3 bases from V and 7 from J, leaving 12 bases between them. CDR1 and CDR2 (germline): SGHVS, FNYEAQ. This CDR3 reads CASSFSGSSGELFF. The CDR3 bases are TGTGCCAGCAGCTTCAGCGGTAGCAGCGGGGAGCTGTTTTTT.

The chain carries TRBV2 and TRBJ1-2; D call uncertain. V lost 2 bases to trimming and J lost 8 bases, with 15 bases between them. The CDR3 is 14 amino acids. CDR1 and CDR2 (germline): SNHLY, FYNNEI. CDR3 DNA sequence: TGTGCCAGCAGTGAAAGGTTGGAGGTAACAGGCTACACCTTC. Translating it yields CASSERLEVTGYTF.

V is TRBV18 and J is TRBJ2-1; 7 nucleotides align to TRBD1. The CDR3 runs to 12 residues. Germline V gene sequence: CDR1 KGHSH, CDR2 LQKENI. V was pared by 6 bases and J by 10 bases, with 6 bases of the junction left unmatched. CDR3 sequence: CASSSQGDEQFF. The CDR3 region has the DNA TGTGCCAGCTCCAGCCAGGGGGACGAGCAGTTCTTC.

V gene TRBV27 combines with J gene TRBJ1-5, with D perhaps matching TRBD1 (5 bases). The ends were cut back, 4 bases at V and 7 bases at J, with 11 bases in the middle. Germline V gives CDR1 MNHEY, CDR2 SMNVEV (reference sequence). The CDR3 runs to 13 residues. CDR3 nucleotides: TGTGCCAGCAGTTCCGACAGCCAACAGCCCCAGCATTTT. It specifies CASSSDSQQPQHF.

The J gene is TRBJ1-5, the V gene TRBV4-1; D call uncertain. This CDR3 has 13 residues. Germline CDR1 reads MGHRA; CDR2 reads YSYEKL. V lost 1 base to trimming and J lost 5 bases, with 6 bases between them. CDR3 in DNA: TGCGCCAGCAGCCAAGTCCGGGATCAGCCCCAGCATTTT. It yields the protein CASSQVRDQPQHF.

V gene TRBV9 combines with J gene TRBJ1-5; D ambiguous. CDR1 is SGDLS and CDR2 is YYNGEE in the germline V gene. Trimming shortened V by 4 bases and J by 10 bases, and 18 bases separated the two germline ends. The CDR3 covers 14 residues. The DNA for the CDR3 is TGTGCCAGCAGCCCTCGACTGGGTGGGGAACCCCAGCATTTT. Its protein is CASSPRLGGEPQHF. Supplemented by reference TRBV9 and TRBJ1-5, the full variable domain reads DSGVTQTPKHLITATGQRVTLRCSPRSGDLSVYWYQQSLDQGLQFLIQYYNGEERAKGNILERFSAQQFPDLHSELNLSSLELGDSALYFCASSPRLGGEPQHFGDGTRLSIL.

This rearrangement joins TRBV28 to TRBJ2-7; 12 bases align to TRBD2. This CDR3 comprises 15 residues. Germline values: CDR1 MDHEN, CDR2 SYDVKM. Losses at the gene ends were 2 bases for V and 7 bases for J; bases not matched to a gene: 6. CDR3 nucleotides: TGTGCCAGCAGTTTACTAGCGGGGGGGCGGGGGGAGCAGTACTTC. This translates into CASSLLAGGRGEQYF.

The chain employs TRBV11-2 and TRBJ1-3; D not resolved. In germline, CDR1 is SGHAT, CDR2 FQNNGV. The ends were cut back, 4 bases at V and 0 bases at J, with 10 bases in the middle. The CDR3 has 15 amino acids. CDR3 protein: CASSSWTFSGNTIYF. The CDR3 DNA reads as TGTGCCAGCAGCTCTTGGACTTTCTCTGGAAACACCATATATTTT. The entire variable domain, with the rest obtained from reference TRBV11-2 and TRBJ1-3, is as follows: EAGVAQSPRYKIIEKRQSVAFWCNPISGHATLYWYQQILGQGPKLLIQFQNNGVVDDSQLPKDRFSAERLKGVDSTLKIQPAKLEDSAVYLCASSSWTFSGNTIYFGEGSWLTVV.

The chain joins TRBV18 to TRBJ1-2, with 7 bases aligning to TRBD1. Germline V CDR1 and CDR2: KGHSH, LQKENI. The V segment lost 1 base and the J segment 7 bases; nucleotides outside the gene matches: 6. The CDR3 contains 14 residues. This CDR3 reads CASSPLDRAAGYTF. CDR3 nucleotide sequence: TGTGCCAGCTCACCACTAGACAGGGCGGCTGGCTACACCTTC.

V is TRBV4-3 and J is TRBJ1-5, with D perhaps TRBD1 (6 bases). Germline values: CDR1 LGHNA, CDR2 YSLEER. V lost 1 base and J lost 15, with 19 bases in between. The length of the CDR3 is 14 residues. CDR3 amino acids: CASSQGRNRERLHF. The CDR3 DNA is TGCGCCAGCAGCCAAGGTAGAAACAGGGAGAGGTTGCATTTT.

The rearrangement links TRBV6-5 to TRBJ1-6; TRBD1 is a possible D gene (5 bases). The CDR3 totals 14 residues. The germline V gene encodes CDR1 MNHEY and CDR2 SVGAGI. Trimming stripped 7 bases from V and 7 bases from J, with 14 bases between. The CDR3 reads CASTFGTRNSPLHF. The CDR3 nucleotides read TGTGCCAGCACGTTCGGGACGCGGAATTCACCCCTCCACTTT.

This clone was counted between two and nine times. The V and J genes are TRBV5-6 and TRBJ1-2, with 10 bases identical to TRBD1. Losses at the gene ends were 4 bases for V and 7 bases for J; bases not matched to a gene: 7. CDR1 SGHDT and CDR2 YYEEEE come from the germline V gene. This CDR3 has 14 residues. The CDR3 sequence: CASSPLDRGGGYTF. In DNA form, the CDR3 reads TGTGCCAGCAGCCCGTTGGACAGGGGGGGTGGCTACACCTTC. The variable domain in full, with the rest retrieved from reference TRBV5-6 and TRBJ1-2, is DAGVTQSPTHLIKTRGQQVTLRCSPKSGHDTVSWYQQALGQGPQFIFQYYEEEERQRGNFPDRFSGHQFPNYSSELNVNALLLGDSALYLCASSPLDRGGGYTFGSGTRLTVV.

This chain joins TRBV24-1 and TRBJ2-1; D ambiguous. The CDR3 has 19 residues. The V and J ends lost 1 base and 5 bases respectively, with 23 bases between them. CDR1 KGHDR and CDR2 SFDVKD come from the germline V gene. Here the CDR3 reads CATSDFSSLVSGRNNEQFF. Written as DNA, the CDR3 is TGTGCCACCAGTGATTTTTCTAGTTTGGTCTCGGGCAGAAACAATGAGCAGTTCTTC.

In its sample, this clone was seen a few times. The chain joins TRBV7-3 to TRBJ2-5; TRBD2 matches 16 bases. The CDR3 runs 16 residues. The V and J ends lost 5 bases and 5 bases, in that order; junction bases with no gene match: 5. The V gene's germline CDR1 is SGHTA and CDR2 FQGTGA. CDR3 sequence: CASSLGTSGRGETQYF. The CDR3 bases are TGTGCCAGCAGCCTAGGGACTAGCGGGAGGGGGGAGACCCAGTACTTC.

The chain couples TRBV29-1 to TRBJ1-2; the match to TRBD1 covers 11 bases. The CDR3 is 13 amino acids. The V gene's germline CDR1 is SQVTM and CDR2 ANQGSEA. The V gene end was trimmed by 7 bases and the J gene end by 3 bases; junction bases not matched to a gene: 4. DNA for the CDR3: TGCAGCGGACGGACAGGGGGCTACTATGGCTACACCTTC. The encoded protein is CSGRTGGYYGYTF. Full variable domain (outside the CDR3, taken from reference TRBV29-1 and TRBJ1-2): SAVISQKPSRDICQRGTSLTIQCQVDSQVTMMFWYRQQPGQSLTLIATANQGSEATYESGFVIDKFPISRPNLTFSTLTVSNMSPEDSSIYLCSGRTGGYYGYTFGSGTRLTVV.

This clone showed up just once. V usage is TRBV5-1 and J usage is TRBJ1-6; a weak D match, TRBD1 (6 bases). Trimming shortened V by 1 base and J by 6 bases, and 17 bases separated the two germline ends. The germline CDR1 and CDR2 sequences are SGHRS and YFSETQ. CDR3 length equals 17 residues. The CDR3: CASSLFSRGGTNSPLHF. For the CDR3, the DNA is TGCGCCAGCAGCTTGTTCAGCAGGGGCGGCACTAATTCACCCCTCCACTTT.